The clone carrying this T cell receptor beta chain has more than one count but fewer than ten. Its antigen is not identified. CDR3 length: 18 residues. CDR1 and CDR2 (germline): SGHTA, FQGNSA. The V gene lost 5 bases and the J gene lost 7 bases, with 24 bases spanning the gap. The data belong to a study of T cell repertoires in cytomegalovirus infection. Whole-study context: In public TCR beta signatures, there were indications of both CMV infection and matching HLA type. The study, taken as a whole, reports: Cumulative frequency of public TCR beta families picked out carriers of CMV plus the relevant HLA.

TCRdb passed the reads through MiXCR, listing each CDR3 protein once. The sample records about 740,000 distinct CDR3 sequences, 35% to 45% being singletons. The sequenced sample was PBMCs. The rearrangement links TRBV7-2 to TRBJ1-6, with D maybe TRBD1 (6 bases). This clonotype was obtained from a human donor in good health (CMV status not recorded). Some clones in this sample may be carry-over from other donors' samples. The CDR3 sequence: CASSLRLGGDTGNSPLHF. In DNA form, the CDR3 reads TGTGCCAGCAGCCTCCGCCTCGGAGGGGACACCGGAAATTCACCCCTCCACTTT.